The entry below gives a single T cell receptor beta chain sequence along with its context. Its antigen has not been determined. No base quality values were provided; no much bigger clone lies one nucleotide off. This entry belongs to a study of OX40 agonist ivuxolimab in advanced cancers. Study-level background: Ivuxolimab was a fully human IgG2 agonistic monoclonal antibody targeting the costimulatory receptor OX40 (CD134). Intravenous ivuxolimab was administered to patients every 2 weeks at six dose levels: 0.01, 0.1, 0.3, 1.5, 3 and 10 mg/kg. Of the approximately 50 dose-escalation patients, hepatocellular carcinoma was present in some 19, melanoma in around 15, renal cell carcinoma in 9 and head and neck cancer in 9. In the dose-escalation cohort, 82.7% of patients were male, and the mean age was approximately 60 years, with a range of about 23 to 90. Patients were allowed to have had prior anti-PD-1, anti-PD-L1 or anti-CTLA-4 therapy, and approximately 40% of the dose-escalation patients had been treated with checkpoint inhibitors. Three dose-escalation patients achieved partial responses, one with hepatocellular carcinoma and two with cutaneous melanoma. The point of sequencing TCRbeta in the periphery was to test whether ivuxolimab changed TCR sequence diversity and drove clonal T-cell expansion. The paper covers the monotherapy dose-escalation part of the phase I ivuxolimab trial, which included N ≈ 54 patients.

To sequence the TCRbeta CDR3 region, genomic DNA was isolated from the sorted cells. The immunoSEQ Assay was used to sequence the TCRbeta CDR3 regions. TCRdb stores this immuneACCESS table with in-frame sequences only. Part of the clones is absent; in the studies checked, under half of the shortfall reflects unresolved V genes, and no reason is known for the rest. The sample records 45,000 to 75,000 clones, 70% to 85% of which are singletons. About 1.6% of the sample rests with the top ten. Compared with germline, V lacks 5 bases and J lacks 2 bases; bases without a gene match: 5. From its cysteine to its phenylalanine, the CDR3 spans 14 amino acids. The only DNA kept is the CDR3, 42 bases in frame from the first base. From a lookup of the germline V gene (reference sequence), CDR1 and CDR2 are SGHNT and YYREEE. Points the paper makes about the study in general: Which antigens the clonally expanded peripheral T cells were specific for was not determined. Partial responders in the 0.1-3.0 mg/kg groups had among the lowest normalized peripheral clonal expansion, especially among CD8+ T cells. On average, CD8+ T cells showed more expanded clones than CD4+ T cells after ivuxolimab. At doses of 0.1 to 3.0 mg/kg, clonal expansion of both CD4+ and CD8+ T cells in blood was seen between baseline and week 6. Low levels of normalized T-cell clonal expansion were also seen in some nonresponding patients.

Patients with autoimmune disease history or receiving systemic immunosuppression were excluded from the trial. Peripheral blood for TCR sequencing was collected from all dose cohorts at baseline, on cycle 4 day 1, and on cycle 7 day 1. The samples were drawn from a first-in-human, open-label, multicenter phase I dose-escalation trial of ivuxolimab. The trial enrolled adults with locally advanced or metastatic head and neck squamous cell, hepatocellular, melanoma or renal cell carcinoma. Before TCR sequencing, CD4+ and CD8+ T cells were separately sorted from peripheral blood. The V gene is TRBV5-4 and the J gene is TRBJ2-3, and 7 junction bases match TRBD1. The receptor comes from an adult with an advanced solid tumor such as melanoma, head and neck, liver or kidney cancer. The source material was CD4+ or CD8+ T cells sorted from blood, sampled in a trial of the OX40 agonist ivuxolimab. Here is the DNA: TGTGCCAGCAGTTTTACAGGGGCCACAGATACGCAGTATTTT. Its translation is CASSFTGATDTQYF.